What follows are 22 T cell receptor beta chains derived from one specimen sequenced in a study of blood T cell repertoires in COVID-19. The repertoire was sequenced with immunoSEQ multiplex PCR; TCRdb's copy has only in-frame clones and lacks some. Here the sample spans approximately 250,000 clones, about 80% being singletons. Sequenced input: PBMCs or T cells enriched from blood (not recorded which). The source is a man aged 35 to 55 who had recovered from COVID-19.

V and J are TRBV28 and TRBJ2-6, with TRBD1 identical over 7 bases. The V gene end was trimmed by 5 bases and the J gene end by 0 bases; junction bases not matched to a gene: 10. Germline V gene sequence: CDR1 MDHEN, CDR2 SYDVKM. The CDR3 extends over 18 amino acids. Here the CDR3 reads CASSDRQGIYSGANVLTF. In DNA, the CDR3 is TGTGCCAGCAGTGATCGACAGGGTATCTACTCTGGGGCCAACGTCCTGACTTTC.

The chain carries TRBV19 and TRBJ1-5, with 7 bases that match TRBD1. Germline assignment: CDR1 LNHDA and CDR2 SQIVND (reference sequence). The CDR3 is 15 amino acids. V lost 0 bases to trimming and J lost 6 bases; unmatched junction nucleotides: 5. This CDR3 is CASSIDNRGVQPQHF. The DNA for the CDR3 is TGTGCCAGTAGTATAGATAACAGGGGTGTTCAGCCCCAGCATTTT.

This chain uses TRBV3-1 (or the pseudogene TRBV3-2) with TRBJ2-2, with D possibly TRBD2 on 6 matching bases. CDR3 length: 15 residues. The germline V gene encodes CDR1 LGHDT and CDR2 YNNKEL (reference sequence). Trimming removed 8 bases from V and 4 bases from J, with 17 bases in between. The CDR3 region has the DNA TGTGCCAGCGGGGGGAGTAGCAGGGCCACCGGGGAGCTGTTTTTT. It codes for CASGGSSRATGELFF.

The chain links TRBV7-3 to TRBJ2-7, with D maybe TRBD2 (6 bases). Trimming removed 3 bases at V and 0 bases at J, with 9 bases between. Germline CDR1 and CDR2: SGHTA and FQGTGA. The CDR3 runs to 14 residues. The CDR3 nucleotides read TGTGCCAGCAGCTTTAGCGGAACCTCCTACGAGCAGTACTTC. Protein sequence: CASSFSGTSYEQYF.

The chain employs TRBV2 and TRBJ2-1, with 7 nucleotides matching TRBD2. The germline CDR1 and CDR2 sequences are SNHLY and FYNNEI. With 8 bases clipped from V and 9 bases from J, the junction kept 7 bases outside the gene matches. This CDR3 has 12 residues. CDR3 in DNA: TGTGCCAGCTTCCCCGGGGAGGGTGAGCAGTTCTTC. Translated: CASFPGEGEQFF.

The chain joins TRBV5-1 to TRBJ2-7; D perhaps matches TRBD1 (5 bases). V dropped 0 bases and J dropped 5 bases, with 12 bases sitting between them. CDR3 length: 14 residues. Per the germline V gene, CDR1 is SGHRS and CDR2 is YFSETQ. The CDR3 loop is CASSLVAGSHEQYF. CDR3 sequence (DNA): TGCGCCAGCAGCTTGGTGGCAGGGTCCCACGAGCAGTACTTC.

V gene TRBV18 combines with J gene TRBJ2-1, with a possible D match to TRBD1 (5 bases). The CDR3 consists of 14 residues. V lost 6 bases, J lost 6 bases, and 15 bases lay in between. Germline V gives CDR1 KGHSH, CDR2 LQKENI. DNA of the CDR3: TGTGCCAGCTCCACAGGCCAGGGTACCAATGAGCAGTTCTTC. Its translation is CASSTGQGTNEQFF.

CDR3 residues: CASSHRLAGAYEQYF. The CDR3 coding sequence is TGCGCCAGCAGCCACAGACTAGCGGGGGCCTACGAGCAGTACTTC. The chain links TRBV4-1 to TRBJ2-7, with 12 bases lining up with TRBD2. CDR1 MGHRA and CDR2 YSYEKL come from the germline V gene. With V trimmed by 3 bases and J by 2 bases, 2 bases remained unmatched. CDR3 length equals 15 residues.

This sequence joins TRBV27 and TRBJ2-5, with TRBD2 identical over 10 bases. The germline gives CDR1 MNHEY, CDR2 SMNVEV (reference sequence). The V gene end was trimmed by 6 bases and the J gene end by 7 bases; junction bases not matched to a gene: 11. The CDR3 is 15 residues long. The CDR3 DNA reads as TGTGCCAGCAGATTCGCAGCGGGGGGGCCGGGGACCCAGTACTTC. It yields the protein CASRFAAGGPGTQYF.

The chain recombines TRBV4-2 with TRBJ1-5; possible D gene TRBD1, 6 bases. Germline V gives CDR1 LGHNA, CDR2 YNFKEQ. Trimming pared 2 bases from V and 9 bases from J, leaving 11 bases between. The CDR3 sequence is 13 residues long. CDR3 coding DNA: TGTGCCAGCAGCCAACAACAGGGATGGCCCCAGCATTTT. This codes for CASSQQQGWPQHF.

This chain links TRBV19 with TRBJ2-7; 7 positions match TRBD1. Germline CDR1 is LNHDA and CDR2 is SQIVND (reference sequence). This CDR3 is built from 15 residues. Trimming at V came to 5 bases and at J to 2 bases, leaving 9 bases not matched to a gene. The DNA for the CDR3 is TGTGCCAGTAGTGTTTCACAGGGGAGAGCCTACGAGCAGTACTTC. Amino acids: CASSVSQGRAYEQYF.

DNA for the CDR3: TGTGCCAGCAGCTTAGCGCTAGGGGTTAACACTGAAGCTTTCTTT. Translation: CASSLALGVNTEAFF. The rearrangement joins TRBV7-2 to TRBJ1-1; a possible D gene is TRBD1 (5 bases). With 0 bases removed from V and 2 bases from J, the gap between germline ends came to 10 bases. Per the germline V gene, CDR1 is SGHTA and CDR2 is FQGNSA. There are 15 residues in the CDR3. Using reference TRBV7-2 and TRBJ1-1 for the parts outside the CDR3, the full variable domain is GAGVSQSPSNKVTEKGKDVELRCDPISGHTALYWYRQSLGQGLEFLIYFQGNSAPDKSGLPSDRFSAERTGGSVSTLTIQRTQQEDSAVYLCASSLALGVNTEAFFGQGTRLTVV.

The chain employs TRBV18 and TRBJ1-5; 12 nucleotides agree with TRBD1. Losses at the gene ends were 3 bases for V and 16 bases for J; bases not matched to a gene: 10. The CDR3 is 14 amino acids. The germline CDR1 and CDR2 sequences are KGHSH and LQKENI. The CDR3 DNA sequence: TGTGCCAGCTCACCCCCGGGACAGGGGGCCCCACGCCATTTT. Its translation: CASSPPGQGAPRHF.

The chain carries TRBV3-1 (or the pseudogene TRBV3-2) and TRBJ1-1; perhaps TRBD1 as D (6 bases). Germline lookup yields CDR1 LGHDT and CDR2 YNNKEL (reference sequence). Trimming cost V 2 bases and J 2 bases, with 12 bases left between them. The CDR3 runs to 15 residues. CDR3 amino acids: CASSQPGQVNTEAFF. The CDR3 DNA is TGTGCCAGCAGCCAACCGGGACAAGTAAACACTGAAGCTTTCTTT.

The chain couples TRBV4-1 to TRBJ2-5; 8 bases match TRBD1. Germline loops: CDR1 MGHRA, CDR2 YSYEKL. V gave up 3 bases and J gave up 1 base; unmatched junction bases: 7. The CDR3 extends over 16 amino acids. CDR3 in amino acids: CASSHRTGSTQETQYF. The CDR3 DNA is TGCGCCAGCAGCCATAGGACAGGGTCGACCCAAGAGACCCAGTACTTC.

This rearrangement joins TRBV6-5 to TRBJ1-1, with 10 bases aligning to TRBD1. The CDR3 is 14 residues long. Germline V lookup: CDR1 MNHEY, CDR2 SVGAGI. The CDR3 DNA is TGTGCTACAAGGCATAGACAGGGGGCAGGTGGAGCTTTCTTT. Translated, it gives CATRHRQGAGGAFF.

This clone has just one count. The rearrangement uses TRBV10-3 and TRBJ2-7, with 10 nucleotides matching TRBD2. Germline trimming cut 5 bases from V and 6 bases from J; bases unmatched to any gene: 25. Germline values: CDR1 ENHRY, CDR2 SYGVKD. CDR3 length: 20 amino acids. CDR3 nucleotides: TGTGCCATCAGTCAACACCAAGGGCTAGCGGGAGATCGCGGCGCCGGCGAGCAGTACTTC. As protein: CAISQHQGLAGDRGAGEQYF.

The chain recombines TRBV4-1 with TRBJ2-5; 11 positions match TRBD2. The CDR3 consists of 16 residues. V lost 4 bases and J lost 0; bases outside the gene matches: 4. CDR1 MGHRA and CDR2 YSYEKL come from the germline V gene. CDR3 bases: TGCGCCAGCAGCCGCCAGGGACTAGCGGACCAAGAGACCCAGTACTTC. This gives the protein CASSRQGLADQETQYF.

This chain joins TRBV5-1 and TRBJ2-1, with 12 bases identical to TRBD2. The CDR3 sequence is 20 residues long. CDR1 and CDR2 from the germline V gene are SGHRS and YFSETQ. V lost 0 bases and J lost 1; bases outside the gene matches: 11. Here the CDR3 DNA reads TGCGCCAGCAGCTTGGGACTAGCGGGAGTTGGTGGGGGATCCTACAATGAGCAGTTCTTC. It codes for CASSLGLAGVGGGSYNEQFF.

This chain connects TRBV9 to TRBJ1-5, with D perhaps TRBD1 (6 bases). The CDR3 loop spans 14 amino acids. Trimming cost V 4 bases and J 3 bases, with 11 bases left between them. Germline assignment: CDR1 SGDLS and CDR2 YYNGEE. The CDR3 sequence: CASSPGQFNQPQHF. The CDR3 region has the DNA TGTGCCAGCAGCCCCGGACAGTTCAATCAGCCCCAGCATTTT.

The J gene is TRBJ1-1, the V gene TRBV3-1 (or the pseudogene TRBV3-2), with D perhaps TRBD1 (6 bases). This CDR3 is 12 amino acids long. Germline V gene sequence: CDR1 LGHDT, CDR2 YNNKEL (reference sequence). V was trimmed by 4 bases and J by 5 bases, leaving 8 bases between them. The CDR3 region has the DNA TGTGCCAGCAGCCTAGACAGGACTGAAGCTTTCTTT. This codes for CASSLDRTEAFF.

The chain is built from TRBV24-1 and TRBJ2-1, with no clear D. The germline V gene encodes CDR1 KGHDR and CDR2 SFDVKD. Trimming took 5 bases from V and 8 from J, leaving 9 bases between them. The CDR3 has 12 residues. The CDR3 here is CATSGQSYEQFF. The CDR3 DNA is TGTGCCACCAGTGGGCAGTCCTATGAGCAGTTCTTC.